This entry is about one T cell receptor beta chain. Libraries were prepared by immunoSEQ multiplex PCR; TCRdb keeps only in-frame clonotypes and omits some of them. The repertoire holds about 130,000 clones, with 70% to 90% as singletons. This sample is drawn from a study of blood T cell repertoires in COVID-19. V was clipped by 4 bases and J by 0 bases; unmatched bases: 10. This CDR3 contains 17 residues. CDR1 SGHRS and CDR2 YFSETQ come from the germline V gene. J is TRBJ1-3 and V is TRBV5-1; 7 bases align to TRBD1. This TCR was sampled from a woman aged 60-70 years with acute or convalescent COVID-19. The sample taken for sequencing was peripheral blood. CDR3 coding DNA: TGCGCCAGCAGCCTCGGACAGGAACTAATCTCTGGAAACACCATATATTTT. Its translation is CASSLGQELISGNTIYF. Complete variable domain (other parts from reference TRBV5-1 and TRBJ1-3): KAGVTQTPRYLIKTRGQQVTLSCSPISGHRSVSWYQQTPGQGLQFLFEYFSETQRNKGNFPGRFSGRQFSNSRSEMNVSTLELGDSALYLCASSLGQELISGNTIYFGEGSWLTVV.